The entry that follows covers one T cell receptor beta chain sequence. The clone's antigen remains unknown. No clone much larger than this one lies a single base away; base qualities are absent. The data derive from a study of CD8 T cells in Susac syndrome (dated by TCRdb to the late 2010s). Background for the entire study: Repertoire sequencing was used to test whether CD8+ T cell activation and differentiation in Susac syndrome was antigen driven. Clonality of the CD8+ T cell repertoire was compared between over ten healthy donors, approximately 14 Susac syndrome patients and about 15 multiple sclerosis patients. What the work shows at the level of the full study, not this receptor alone: The number of individuals in the TCR sequencing and HLA analysis was recognized as being relatively small.

V is clipped by 4 bases and J by 0 bases, and the sequence between their germline boundaries is 10 bases long. The CDR3 sequence holds 15 residues, the cysteine and phenylalanine included. Just CDR3 DNA is preserved here, 45 bases in frame from base 1. As encoded in the germline V gene (reference sequence), CDR1 is SEHNR while CDR2 is FQNEAQ. RNA was extracted with the RNeasy kit and roughly 0.5 to 1 ug was reverse transcribed using random hexamers. The immunoSEQ multiplex PCR assay, which covers 54 Vbeta and 13 Jbeta segments, was used to amplify TCR beta CDR3 regions. Bias from PCR amplification was corrected by using a synthetic template baseline for primer optimization and for computational correction. The original pipeline was this. Reads were assigned to V, D and J genes according to IMGT and analyzed in immunoSEQ Analyzer, with only productive sequences retained. To calculate clonality, Shannon entropy was normalized by log2 of the number of productive unique sequences and then subtracted from one. Public and private clones were assessed among the 100 most prevalent clones of each patient and control. Clones were defined as Susac-specific when absent from the healthy and MS cohorts, from fewer than 1,200 published viral clones and from other ImmuneACCESS disease sequences. TCRdb reprocessed the public reads (quality trimming at Q25 with fastp, clone calling with MiXCR) and kept in-frame beta chains. Rows are unified per CDR3 protein, each entry keeping the most common DNA and genes. TCRdb assigned the V and J calls; the authors' analysis was not used. The sample records fewer than 350,000 distinct CDR3 sequences, 70% to 90% of which are singletons. The ten largest clones add up to about 0.17% of the sample.

Peripheral blood CD8+ and CD4+ T cells from healthy donors, Susac syndrome patients and multiple sclerosis patients were profiled by high-throughput TCR beta sequencing. The multiple sclerosis controls were treatment-naive patients whose relapsing-remitting disease, either stable or active, fulfilled the revised McDonald criteria. Bulk CD8+ and CD4+ T cells were purified by magnetic negative isolation, whereas CD8+ TEMRA cells were enriched by FACS. Blood was collected in EDTA tubes and processed within 24 hours, with PBMCs isolated through density gradient centrifugation. PBMCs intended for TCR sequencing were frozen in liquid nitrogen and were later thawed in a 37 degrees C water bath. Purity of sorted or isolated CD4+, CD8+ and CD8+ TEMRA cells was at least 90%.

The TCR comes from a human donor with multiple sclerosis. The rearranged segments are TRBV7-9 and TRBJ2-4; D gene: possibly TRBD1, on 6 matching bases. What was sequenced was CD8+ T cells from PBMCs. The CDR3 loop reads CASSWQGGAKNIQYF. The sequenced DNA is TGTGCCAGCAGCTGGCAAGGGGGAGCCAAAAACATTCAGTACTTC.